This T cell receptor beta chain was recovered during a study of shared clonotypes between healthy human individuals. Study in general: Per donor, three plates held CD4 naive cells, three held CD4 memory, two held CD8 naive and one held CD8 memory. Study results and limitations: It was expected that sequencing depth would affect clonotype sharing among donors. Non-shared clonotypes had lower generation probabilities than those shared by all four donors. Naive subsets typically showed greater estimated richness than memory subsets.

TCRdb keeps only in-frame clones here, not all; method: immunoSEQ multiplex PCR. The repertoire consists of millions of clones, with about 95% occurring once and the leading ten covering roughly 0.13%. About this clone itself: Its matching antigen is unknown.

V was cut by 0 bases and J by 2 bases, with 14 bases left in between. The CDR3 extends over 16 amino acids. Germline values: CDR1 MGHRA, CDR2 YSYEKL. The sample was naive CD4+ T cells sorted from blood. Subset described: CD45RA+ positively selected. The chain employs TRBV4-1 and TRBJ2-7; D may correspond to TRBD1 or TRBD2 (6 bases each). The source of this sequence is a man aged 18-30 years in good health. The CDR3 reads CASSQDLTGAAYEQYF. CDR3 coding DNA: TGCGCCAGCAGCCAAGATTTGACGGGGGCCGCCTACGAGCAGTACTTC.